This TCR beta chain was retrieved from a study of chemoradiotherapy in HPV16-positive cancers. Study details: Candidate HPV-specific T-cell clones and common TCR motifs came from functional assays in a couple of HPV16-positive patients. General study points: Candidate HPV-specific clones and E7-related TCR motifs grew in tumor during treatment. HPV-specific T cells were functionally defined from only a couple of HPV16-positive patients.

This clone was counted between two and nine times. Antigen unknown. Repeated repertoire sampling spanned the course of chemoradiotherapy. CDR3 length: 15 residues. V lost 0 bases, J lost 1 base, and 9 bases lay in between. CDR1 is SGHAT, CDR2 FQNNGV, per germline. Only in-frame clones appear in the TCRdb table, and some are missing; sequencing was by immunoSEQ multiplex PCR. The sample has fewer than 30,000 clones, about 89% seen once. V usage is TRBV11-2 and J usage is TRBJ1-1; possibly TRBD1 for D (5 bases). The receptor was derived from a human donor with HPV-associated anogenital cancer. Sequencing was performed on blood, taken from a patient who underwent chemoradiotherapy. In DNA, the CDR3 is TGTGCCAGCAGCTTAGAGCGGGGCCCGAACACTGAAGCTTTCTTT. Protein: CASSLERGPNTEAFF.